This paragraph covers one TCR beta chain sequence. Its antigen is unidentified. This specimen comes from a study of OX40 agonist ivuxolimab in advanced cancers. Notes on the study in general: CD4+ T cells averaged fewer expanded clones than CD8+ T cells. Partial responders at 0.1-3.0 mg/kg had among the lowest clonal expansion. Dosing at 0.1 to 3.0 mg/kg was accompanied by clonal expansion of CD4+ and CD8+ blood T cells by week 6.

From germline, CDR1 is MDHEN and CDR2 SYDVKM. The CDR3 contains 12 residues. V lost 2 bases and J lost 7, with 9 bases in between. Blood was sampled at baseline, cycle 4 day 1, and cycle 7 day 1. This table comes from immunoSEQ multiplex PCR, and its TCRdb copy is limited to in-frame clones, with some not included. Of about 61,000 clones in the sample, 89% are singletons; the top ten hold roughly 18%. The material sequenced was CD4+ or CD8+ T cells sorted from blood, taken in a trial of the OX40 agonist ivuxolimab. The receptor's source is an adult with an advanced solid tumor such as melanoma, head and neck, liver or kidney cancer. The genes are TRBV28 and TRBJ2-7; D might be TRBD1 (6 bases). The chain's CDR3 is CASSLRGNEQYF. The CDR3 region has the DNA TGTGCCAGCAGTTTAAGGGGGAATGAGCAGTACTTC.